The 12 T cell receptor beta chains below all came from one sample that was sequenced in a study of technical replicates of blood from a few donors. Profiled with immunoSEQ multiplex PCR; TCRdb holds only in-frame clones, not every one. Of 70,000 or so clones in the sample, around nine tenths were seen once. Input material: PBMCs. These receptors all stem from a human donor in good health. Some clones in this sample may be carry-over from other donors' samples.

The CDR3: CASSIGGSHSPLHF. DNA of the CDR3: TGTGCCAGCAGTATTGGAGGCAGCCATTCACCCCTCCACTTT. The chain employs TRBV28 and TRBJ1-6, with unresolved D. Germline V gene data show CDR1 as MDHEN and CDR2 as SYDVKM. The CDR3 runs 14 residues. Trimming stripped 5 bases from V and 8 bases from J, with 13 bases between. Full variable domain (outside the CDR3, taken from reference TRBV28 and TRBJ1-6): DVKVTQSSRYLVKRTGEKVFLECVQDMDHENMFWYRQDPGLGLRLIYFSYDVKMKEKGDIPEGYSVSREKKERFSLILESASTNQTSMYLCASSIGGSHSPLHFGNGTRLTVT.

The CDR3, as DNA: TGTGCCAGCAGCCCGGCCGGGGAGAACGCCAAAAACATTCAGTACTTC. This codes for CASSPAGENAKNIQYF. The V call is TRBV7-9, the J call TRBJ2-4, with TRBD2 as a possible D gene (5 bases). Germline CDR1 SEHNR, CDR2 FQNEAQ (reference sequence). V was pared by 5 bases and J by 1 base, with 15 bases between. This CDR3 spans 16 amino acids.

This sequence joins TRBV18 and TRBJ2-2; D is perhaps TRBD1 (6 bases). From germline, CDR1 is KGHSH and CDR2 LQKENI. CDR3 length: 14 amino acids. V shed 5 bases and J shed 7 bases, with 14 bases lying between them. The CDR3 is CASSGQKGGGELFF. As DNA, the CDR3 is TGTGCCAGCTCAGGACAGAAAGGTGGCGGGGAGCTGTTTTTT.

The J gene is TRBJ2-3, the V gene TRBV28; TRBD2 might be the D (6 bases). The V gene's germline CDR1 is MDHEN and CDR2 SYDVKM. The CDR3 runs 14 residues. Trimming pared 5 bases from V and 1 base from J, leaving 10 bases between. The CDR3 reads CASSIPSGTDTQYF. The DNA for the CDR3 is TGTGCCAGCAGTATACCTAGCGGCACAGATACGCAGTATTTT.

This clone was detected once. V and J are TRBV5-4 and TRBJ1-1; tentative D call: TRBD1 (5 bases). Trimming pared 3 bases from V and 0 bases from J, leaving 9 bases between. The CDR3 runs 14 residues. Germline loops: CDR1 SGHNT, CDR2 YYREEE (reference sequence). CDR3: CASSSTDLNTEAFF. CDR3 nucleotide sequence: TGTGCCAGCAGCTCGACAGACCTGAACACTGAAGCTTTCTTT.

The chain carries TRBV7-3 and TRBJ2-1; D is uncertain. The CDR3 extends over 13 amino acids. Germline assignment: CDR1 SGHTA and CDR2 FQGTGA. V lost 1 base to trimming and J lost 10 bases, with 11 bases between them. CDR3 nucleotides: TGTGCCAGCAGCTTAAGTCCGAGCTGGGAGCAGTTCTTC. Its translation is CASSLSPSWEQFF.

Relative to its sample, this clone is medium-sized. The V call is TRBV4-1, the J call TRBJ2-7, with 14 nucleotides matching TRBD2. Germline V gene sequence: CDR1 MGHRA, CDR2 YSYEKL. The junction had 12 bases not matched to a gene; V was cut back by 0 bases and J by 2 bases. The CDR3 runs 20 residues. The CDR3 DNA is TGCGCCAGCAGCCAAGATGCTGGACTAGCGGGGGGTAAGTCCCCCTACGAGCAGTACTTC. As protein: CASSQDAGLAGGKSPYEQYF.

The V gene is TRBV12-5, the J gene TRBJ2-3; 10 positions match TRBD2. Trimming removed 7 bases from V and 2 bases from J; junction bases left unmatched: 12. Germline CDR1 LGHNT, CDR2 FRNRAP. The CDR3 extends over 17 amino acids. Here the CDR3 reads CASDTRGGTSVTDTQYF. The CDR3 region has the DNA TGTGCTAGTGACACCCGGGGGGGGACTAGCGTCACAGATACGCAGTATTTT.

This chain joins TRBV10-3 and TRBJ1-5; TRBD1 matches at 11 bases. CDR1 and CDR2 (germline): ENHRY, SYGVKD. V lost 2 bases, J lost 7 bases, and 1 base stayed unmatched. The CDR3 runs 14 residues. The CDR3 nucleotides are TGTGCCATCAGTGAGGGACAGGGGGCCCAGCCCCAGCATTTT. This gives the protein CAISEGQGAQPQHF.

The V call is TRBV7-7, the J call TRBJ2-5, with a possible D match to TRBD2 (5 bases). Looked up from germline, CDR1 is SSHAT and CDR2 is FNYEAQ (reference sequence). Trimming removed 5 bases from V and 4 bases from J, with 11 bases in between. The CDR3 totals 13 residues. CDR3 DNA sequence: TGTGCCAGCAGCGAGGGAGTGGGAGAGACCCAGTACTTC. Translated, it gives CASSEGVGETQYF.

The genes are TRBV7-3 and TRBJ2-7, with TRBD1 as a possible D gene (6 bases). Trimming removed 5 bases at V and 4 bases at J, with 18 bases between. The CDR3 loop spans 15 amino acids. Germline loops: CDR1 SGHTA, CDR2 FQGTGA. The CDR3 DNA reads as TGTGCCAGCAGCCAGGGGAAGGGCTTTGGGTACGAGCAGTACTTC. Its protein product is CASSQGKGFGYEQYF.

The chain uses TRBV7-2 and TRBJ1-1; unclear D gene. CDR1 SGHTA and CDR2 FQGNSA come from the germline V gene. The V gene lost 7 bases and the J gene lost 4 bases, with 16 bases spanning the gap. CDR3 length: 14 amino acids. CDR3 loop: CASIRTGRGTEAFF. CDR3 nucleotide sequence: TGTGCCAGCATCCGGACGGGCCGGGGCACTGAAGCTTTCTTT.